The T cell receptor beta chain under discussion was sequenced for a study of technical replicates of blood from several donors. TCRdb keeps only in-frame clones here, not all; method: immunoSEQ multiplex PCR. The sample consists of 60,000 or so clones, about 86% of them appearing once. The CDR3 consists of 14 residues. Germline V CDR1 and CDR2: KGHSH, LQKENI. J lost 5 bases, V lost 1 base, and 4 bases had no gene match. The V gene is TRBV18, the J gene TRBJ1-2; 7 bases are shared with TRBD1. The sequence came from a human donor in good health. Some clones in this sample may be carry-over from other donors' samples. Sequencing was performed on PBMCs. DNA of the CDR3: TGTGCCAGCTCACCACAGGGGGCTCGGTATGGCTACACCTTC. Protein product: CASSPQGARYGYTF.